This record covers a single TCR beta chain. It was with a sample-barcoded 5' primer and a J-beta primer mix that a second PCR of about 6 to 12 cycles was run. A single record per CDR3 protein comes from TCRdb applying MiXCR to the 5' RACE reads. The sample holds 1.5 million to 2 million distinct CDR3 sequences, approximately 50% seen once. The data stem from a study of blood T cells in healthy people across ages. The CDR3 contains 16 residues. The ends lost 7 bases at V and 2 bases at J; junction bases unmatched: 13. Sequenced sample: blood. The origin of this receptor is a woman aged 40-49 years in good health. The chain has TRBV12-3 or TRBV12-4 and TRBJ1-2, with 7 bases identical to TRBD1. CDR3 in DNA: TGTGCCAGCAAAAGGTCTCGGGGACAGAAAAACTATGGCTACACCTTC. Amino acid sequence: CASKRSRGQKNYGYTF.